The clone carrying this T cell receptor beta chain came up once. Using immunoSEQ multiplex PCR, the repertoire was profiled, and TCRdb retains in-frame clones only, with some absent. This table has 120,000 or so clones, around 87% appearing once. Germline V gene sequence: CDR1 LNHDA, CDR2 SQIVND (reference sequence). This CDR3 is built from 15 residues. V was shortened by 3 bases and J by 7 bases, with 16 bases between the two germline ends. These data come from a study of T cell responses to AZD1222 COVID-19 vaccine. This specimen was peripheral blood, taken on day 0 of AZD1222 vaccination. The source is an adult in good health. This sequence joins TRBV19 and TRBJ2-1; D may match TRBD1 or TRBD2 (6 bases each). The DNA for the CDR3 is TGTGCCAGTAGTATGCGGGGAGGAGGGACAAATGAGCAGTTCTTC. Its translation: CASSMRGGGTNEQFF.